This paragraph covers one T cell receptor (beta chain) sequence. Its matching antigen is unknown. The sample is drawn from a study of cytotoxic CD8 clonotypes in ibrutinib-treated CLL. Overall study results and limits: Clonality climbed at ibrutinib response, then dropped toward baseline at progression.

The CDR3 loop spans 16 amino acids. The germline CDR1 and CDR2 sequences are SGHRS and YFSETQ. Trimming at V came to 4 bases and at J to 2 bases, leaving 8 bases not matched to a gene. TCRdb's table, derived via immunoSEQ multiplex PCR, lists solely in-frame clones and lacks some. The sample has about 200,000 clones, approximately 70% seen once. The receptor comes from a human donor with chronic lymphocytic leukemia. The sample consisted of PBMCs, taken after 12 months of ibrutinib treatment. The gene calls are TRBV5-1 and TRBJ1-1, with TRBD1 identical over 10 bases. In DNA form, the CDR3 reads TGCGCCAGCAGCGCACGACAGGGGGCGATTAACACTGAAGCTTTCTTT. Its translation is CASSARQGAINTEAFF.